This entry lists 27 T cell receptor beta chains sequenced from one sample in a study of tissue T cells after allogeneic stem cell transplantation. Libraries were prepared by immunoSEQ multiplex PCR; TCRdb keeps only in-frame clonotypes and omits some of them. The table shows more than 45,000 clones, with about 73% occurring only once. The sample comprised sorted cells pooled from one or two spleens. Source of these receptors: a pool of C57BL/6 mice in good health.

In regard to this clone: Each gene name is a mouse one. The read is 1 residue too short to cover the CDR3 end, so that end is filled in from the germline J gene. The chain recombines TRBV13-3 with TRBJ1-6, with a tentative D call TRBD1 (5 bases). TRBJ1-6 is noted as an ORF with a role that remains uncertain. V lost 6 bases and J 2 bases, leaving 9 bases between the germline ends. Germline V gene data show CDR1 as NNHDY and CDR2 as SYVADS. This CDR3 is 14 amino acids long. The DNA read from the CDR3 is TGTGCCAGCAAACAGGCGACCTATAATTCGCCCCTCTAC. It encodes CASKQATYNSPLY. The CDR3 reads in full as CASKQATYNSPLYF.

Details on this clone: All gene names here are mouse names. The CDR3 goes on 1 residue after the read ends, and that part is filled in from the germline J gene. The chain uses TRBV15 and TRBJ2-5; 7 bases match TRBD1. The CDR3 contains 13 residues. Trimming at V came to 6 bases and at J to 2 bases, leaving 2 bases not matched to a gene. The germline CDR1 and CDR2 sequences are SGHND and FRSKSL. CDR3: CASRRDSQDTQYF. CDR3 DNA, as far as it was read: TGTGCCAGCAGGAGGGACAGCCAAGACACCCAGTAC.

Regarding this clone: Any gene name here is a mouse gene name. The read ends 1 residue before the CDR3 terminus; that terminus is restored from the germline J gene. The rearrangement links TRBV13-2 to TRBJ2-7; 9 nucleotides match TRBD2. This CDR3 region has 14 residues. Germline values: CDR1 NNHNN, CDR2 SYGAGS (reference sequence). The V segment lost 0 bases and the J segment 3 bases; nucleotides outside the gene matches: 1. CDR3 loop: CASGDELGGYEQYF. CDR3 DNA, as far as it was read: TGTGCCAGCGGTGATGAACTGGGGGGCTATGAACAGTAC.

On this clone: Gene names and germline match the mouse. The DNA ends 1 residue before the CDR3 does, and the rest of the CDR3 is filled in from the germline J gene. This chain connects TRBV12-1 to TRBJ2-1, with D hard to call. The CDR3 runs to 12 residues. Germline V gene data show CDR1 as SGHSN and CDR2 as HYEKVE. Trimming took 2 bases from V and 2 from J, leaving 3 bases between them. CDR3 bases read: TGTGCCAGCTCTCCGGACTATGCTGAGCAGTTC. This codes for CASSPDYAEQF. The whole CDR3 sequence is CASSPDYAEQFF.

About this clone itself: Genes and germline are mouse. Read sequence stops 1 residue before the CDR3 end, and the germline J gene provides the missing end. The chain combines TRBV19 with TRBJ2-7, with D maybe TRBD2 (7 bases). Germline V gene lookup returns CDR1 FNHDT and CDR2 SITEND (reference sequence). This CDR3 contains 15 residues. Trimming removed 6 bases at V and 0 bases at J, with 16 bases between. The CDR3 DNA, read in part, is TGTGCCAGCATTCTAAGGGGGGGGAGCTCCTATGAACAGTAC. It specifies CASILRGGSSYEQY. The full-length CDR3 reads as CASILRGGSSYEQYF.

This clone appeared a few times. Each gene name is a mouse one. Read data end 1 residue before the CDR3 end; the end is taken from the germline J gene. This chain connects TRBV1 to TRBJ2-7, with 7 bases lining up with TRBD1. Germline V gene lookup returns CDR1 NSQYPW and CDR2 LRSPGD (reference sequence). The ends lost 8 bases at V and 1 base at J; junction bases unmatched: 2. The CDR3 is made up of 12 amino acids. The CDR3 sequence is CTCGRGSYEQYF. The CDR3 DNA, read in part, is TGCACCTGCGGCAGGGGGTCCTATGAACAGTAC.

In regard to this clone: Each gene name is a mouse one. The read is 1 residue too short to cover the CDR3 end, so that end is filled in from the germline J gene. The V and J genes are TRBV16 and TRBJ2-1; 7 nucleotides line up with TRBD2. This CDR3 contains 14 residues. The V gene's germline CDR1 is SGHSA and CDR2 FRNQAP. Trimming cost V 4 bases and J 3 bases; bases outside gene matches: 3. CDR3 DNA, as far as it was read: TGTGCAAGCAGCTCACTGGGGCCCTATGCTGAGCAGTTC. Translation: CASSSLGPYAEQF. The entire CDR3 is CASSSLGPYAEQFF.

Worth noting for this clone: The gene names here belong to mouse. The read gets to within 1 residue of the CDR3 end, and the germline J gene fills in the rest. V usage is TRBV13-1 and J usage is TRBJ2-1, with D perhaps matching TRBD1 (5 bases). The CDR3 loop spans 15 amino acids. Looked up from germline, CDR1 is NSHNY and CDR2 is SYGAGN. The V gene lost 2 bases and the J gene lost 0 bases, with 9 bases spanning the gap. CDR3: CASSDPQGNYAEQFF. CDR3 bases read: TGTGCCAGCAGTGACCCCCAGGGTAACTATGCTGAGCAGTTC.

This clone was seen a few times. The gene symbols are mouse symbols. From the germline J gene comes the end of the CDR3, since the read stops 1 residue before it. The chain joins TRBV3 to TRBJ2-7, with TRBD2 matching over 12 bases. CDR1 is SNHLY and CDR2 is FYNGKV in the germline V gene (reference sequence). The CDR3 spans 16 residues. Trimming took 1 base from V and 2 from J; bases not matched to a gene: 3. The CDR3 here is CASSLERLGGPYEQYF. The sequenced part of the CDR3 DNA is TGTGCCAGCAGCTTAGAACGACTGGGGGGGCCCTATGAACAGTAC.

Note on this clone: The listed genes are named as in mouse. The CDR3 end falls 1 residue outside the read, so it is completed with the germline J gene. This sample also contains other DNA sequences that code for the same CDR3. The chain has TRBV19 and TRBJ2-7, with 11 bases matching TRBD2. The CDR3 length is 14 residues. Germline CDR1 and CDR2: FNHDT and SITEND (reference sequence). After removal of 0 bases from V and 7 bases from J, the junction contained 3 bases not matched to a gene. The CDR3 reads CASSIGTGGREQYF. Incomplete CDR3 DNA: TGTGCCAGCAGTATAGGGACTGGGGGGAGAGAACAGTAC.

Concerning this clone itself: Gene names are mouse gene names. Coverage ceases 1 residue before the CDR3 finishes, and the germline J gene fills in the end. The V and J genes are TRBV13-3 and TRBJ2-5; D is possibly TRBD1 (5 bases). The germline V gene encodes CDR1 NNHDY and CDR2 SYVADS. The CDR3 is made up of 12 amino acids. The V gene lost 2 bases and the J gene lost 5 bases, with 6 bases spanning the gap. CDR3: CASSDRVDTQYF. The DNA read from the CDR3 is TGTGCCAGCAGTGACAGGGTAGACACCCAGTAC. The complete variable domain, with remaining parts taken from reference TRBV13-3 and TRBJ2-5, reads EAAVTQSPRSKVAVTGGKVTLSCHQTNNHDYMYWYRQDTGHGLRLIHYSYVADSTEKGDIPDGYKASRPSQENFSLILELASLSQTAVYFCASSDRVDTQYFGPGTRLLVL.

This clone was seen only once. Gene names denote mouse genes. The DNA ends 1 residue before the CDR3 does, and the rest of the CDR3 is filled in from the germline J gene. This chain uses TRBV13-3 with TRBJ1-1, with 7 positions matching TRBD1. CDR1 and CDR2 (germline): NNHDY, SYVADS. After removal of 5 bases from V and 4 bases from J, the junction contained 5 bases not matched to a gene. The CDR3 is 13 amino acids. Incomplete CDR3 DNA: TGTGCCAGCAGGAGGGGGCTGGGCACAGAAGTCTTC. This sequence encodes CASRRGLGTEVF. From start to end, the CDR3 is CASRRGLGTEVFF.

In the case of this clone: Mouse gene names and germline throughout. The CDR3 extends 1 residue past the end of the read, so its final part is completed from the germline J gene. This rearrangement joins TRBV13-2 to TRBJ2-3; 11 bases match TRBD1. From germline, CDR1 is NNHNN and CDR2 SYGAGS (reference sequence). The CDR3 runs 16 residues. V was pared by 2 bases and J by 0 bases, with 2 bases of the junction left unmatched. CDR3 residues: CASGDGTGGSAETLYF. The DNA read from the CDR3 is TGTGCCAGCGGTGACGGGACAGGGGGAAGTGCAGAAACGCTGTAT.

Worth noting for this clone: Mouse gene names and germline throughout. The CDR3 end falls 1 residue outside the read, so it is completed with the germline J gene. The chain links TRBV19 to TRBJ2-7, with D maybe TRBD1 (6 bases). Trimming took 4 bases from V and 3 from J, leaving 8 bases between them. The CDR3 is made up of 12 amino acids. Per germline, CDR1 FNHDT and CDR2 SITEND (reference sequence). CDR3 DNA, as far as it was read: TGTGCCAGCAGTCAGGGGAACTATGAACAGTAC. It is translated as CASSQGNYEQY. The complete CDR3 sequence is CASSQGNYEQYF.

In its sample, this clone was seen a few times. Mouse germline and gene names are used. This CDR3 is CASSSDWVLYEQYF. The DNA read from the CDR3 is TGTGCCAGCAGCTCAGACTGGGTCCTCTATGAACAGTAC. The chain couples TRBV3 to TRBJ2-7; 7 bases match TRBD2. The read is 1 residue too short to cover the CDR3 end, so that end is filled in from the germline J gene. CDR1 SNHLY and CDR2 FYNGKV come from the germline V gene (reference sequence). V shed 4 bases, J shed 3 bases, and the junction held 6 bases outside the gene matches. This CDR3 is 14 amino acids long.

In the case of this clone: Each gene name is a mouse one. From the germline J gene comes the end of the CDR3, since the read stops 1 residue before it. The rearrangement uses TRBV13-2 and TRBJ1-2; D not resolved. The CDR3 has 11 amino acids. Germline assignment: CDR1 NNHNN and CDR2 SYGAGS (reference sequence). Trimming left V 5 bases short and J 5 bases short, with 7 bases between. The CDR3 bases that were read are TGTGCCAGCGGAGACAAATCCGACTACACC. This gives the protein CASGDKSDYT. The CDR3 as a whole reads CASGDKSDYTF.

In the case of this clone: Gene names denote mouse genes. Other DNA sequences in this specimen translate into the identical CDR3. The CDR3 loop reads CASSITESQNTLYF. The sequenced part of the CDR3 DNA is TGTGCCAGCAGTATAACAGAAAGTCAAAACACCTTGTAC. This chain uses TRBV19 with TRBJ2-4; D uncertain. The read halts 1 residue ahead of the CDR3 end, with the missing end drawn from the germline J gene. Germline CDR1 is FNHDT and CDR2 is SITEND (reference sequence). CDR3 length: 14 residues. Trimming took off 1 base at V and 0 bases at J, with 6 bases between the two ends.

With respect to this clone: Gene names are the mouse ones. The CDR3 goes on 1 residue after the read ends, and that part is filled in from the germline J gene. The chain couples TRBV5 to TRBJ2-7; 13 bases are a match to TRBD2. The germline V gene encodes CDR1 LGHNA and CDR2 YNLKQL (reference sequence). V lost 3 bases, J lost 6 bases, and 8 bases stayed unmatched. CDR3 size: 16 residues. CDR3 loop: CASSHGTGGGLFEQYF. The CDR3 bases that were read are TGTGCCAGCAGCCACGGGACTGGGGGGGGATTGTTTGAACAGTAC.

This clone has more than one count but fewer than ten. The genes and germline here are from mouse. The sequenced fragment ends 1 residue before the CDR3 boundary, so the rest is inferred from the germline J gene. The chain links TRBV12-1 to TRBJ1-2; TRBD1 is a possible D gene (5 bases). The CDR3 has 14 amino acids. Germline loops: CDR1 SGHSN, CDR2 HYEKVE. V was shortened by 3 bases and J by 0 bases, with 10 bases between the two germline ends. The CDR3 sequence is CASSGDGANSDYTF. Partial CDR3 DNA: TGTGCCAGCTCTGGGGACGGTGCAAACTCCGACTACACC.

In the case of this clone: The genes and germline here are from mouse. CDR3 protein: CAWRGLANTGQLYF. The sequenced CDR3 bases are TGTGCCTGGAGGGGACTCGCAAACACCGGGCAGCTCTAC. The genes are TRBV31 and TRBJ2-2; D might be TRBD2 (6 bases). From the germline J gene comes the end of the CDR3, since the read stops 1 residue before it. V was cut by 3 bases and J by 0 bases, with 8 bases left in between. This CDR3 spans 14 amino acids. From germline, CDR1 is GKSSPN and CDR2 SITVG.

The table lists this clone with a few counts. Gene labels here are mouse ones. CDR3 bases read: TGTGCCTGGAGTCGACAAACTTATGAACAGTAC. This encodes CAWSRQTYEQY. The entire CDR3 protein is CAWSRQTYEQYF. The chain uses TRBV31 and TRBJ2-7; D is ambiguous. The sequenced fragment ends 1 residue before the CDR3 boundary, so the rest is inferred from the germline J gene. The ends were cut back, 1 base at V and 4 bases at J, with 8 bases in the middle. The CDR3 is made up of 12 amino acids. Germline CDR1 and CDR2: GKSSPN and SITVG.

Turning to this clone: Genes and germline come from the mouse. The read terminates 1 residue ahead of where the CDR3 ends, so the germline J gene completes it. The chain recombines TRBV12-2 with TRBJ2-7, with 12 nucleotides matching TRBD1. Trimming at V came to 2 bases and at J to 7 bases, leaving 5 bases not matched to a gene. Germline assignment: CDR1 SGHLS and CDR2 HYDKME. CDR3 length: 14 amino acids. CDR3 DNA (partial): TGTGCCAGCTCTCGGGGGACAGGGGGCCGGGAACAGTAC. It is translated as CASSRGTGGREQY. In full, the CDR3 is CASSRGTGGREQYF.

As for this clone: Germline and genes here are mouse. The read gets to within 1 residue of the CDR3 end, and the germline J gene fills in the rest. The V gene is TRBV13-2, the J gene TRBJ2-7; 12 bases line up with TRBD2. The length of the CDR3 is 15 residues. CDR1 is NNHNN, CDR2 SYGAGS, per germline (reference sequence). V lost 6 bases, J lost 0 bases, and 4 bases stayed unmatched. CDR3 bases read: TGTGCCAGCGCCGGGACTGGGGGGCACTCCTATGAACAGTAC. Translated: CASAGTGGHSYEQY. The full CDR3 reads CASAGTGGHSYEQYF.

Details on this clone: Gene names denote mouse genes. Read sequence stops 1 residue before the CDR3 end, and the germline J gene provides the missing end. The chain links TRBV20 to TRBJ1-1; D not resolved. CDR1 and CDR2 (germline): GFQATS, STVNSAI. Trimming stripped 0 bases from V and 0 bases from J, with 5 bases between. The CDR3 consists of 13 residues. The CDR3: CGAREGQNTEVFF. The sequenced part of the CDR3 DNA is TGTGGTGCTAGGGAAGGGCAGAACACAGAAGTCTTC.

About this clone itself: Gene labels here are mouse ones. The DNA ends 1 residue before the CDR3 does, and the rest of the CDR3 is filled in from the germline J gene. The chain couples TRBV5 to TRBJ2-7; no definite D call. The CDR3 loop spans 13 amino acids. Trimming cost V 0 bases and J 7 bases, with 10 bases left between them. Germline CDR1 and CDR2: LGHNA and YNLKQL (reference sequence). Partial CDR3 DNA: TGTGCCAGCAGCCAAGAATCGGGGAACGAACAGTAC. This encodes CASSQESGNEQY. The whole CDR3 protein is CASSQESGNEQYF.

Note on this clone: The listed genes are named as in mouse. The missing CDR3 end, 1 residue past where the read stops, is filled in from the germline J gene. The V call is TRBV19, the J call TRBJ1-5, with D possibly TRBD1 on 6 matching bases. This CDR3 contains 13 residues. Germline V gives CDR1 FNHDT, CDR2 SITEND (reference sequence). Trimming stripped 5 bases from V and 3 bases from J, with 9 bases between. The CDR3 protein is CASSRGSNQAPLF. The CDR3 DNA, read in part, is TGTGCCAGCAGCAGGGGTTCCAACCAGGCTCCGCTT.

On this clone: Mouse germline and gene names are used. The read terminates 1 residue before the CDR3 end, so the remaining end is supplied by the germline J gene. This chain uses TRBV26 with TRBJ2-1; D may be TRBD1 (5 bases). This CDR3 is built from 14 residues. Trimming stripped 3 bases from V and 1 base from J, with 7 bases between. In germline, CDR1 is KGHPV, CDR2 FQNQEV (reference sequence). CDR3 bases read: TGTGCCAGCAGTCTTGCAGGGAACTATGCTGAGCAGTTC. Translation: CASSLAGNYAEQF. The CDR3, in full, reads CASSLAGNYAEQFF.